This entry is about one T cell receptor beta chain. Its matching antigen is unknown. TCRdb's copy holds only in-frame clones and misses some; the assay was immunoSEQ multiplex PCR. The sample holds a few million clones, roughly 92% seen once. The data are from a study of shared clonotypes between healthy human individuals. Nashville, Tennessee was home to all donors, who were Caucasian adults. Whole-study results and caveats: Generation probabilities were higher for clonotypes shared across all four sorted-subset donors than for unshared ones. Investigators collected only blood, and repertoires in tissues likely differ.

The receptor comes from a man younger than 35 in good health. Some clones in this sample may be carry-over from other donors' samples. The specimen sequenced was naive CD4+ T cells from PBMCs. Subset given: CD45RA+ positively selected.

The CDR3 DNA reads as TGTGCCAGCCGACAGGGGGCTTCCGAAAAACTGTTTTTT. Translation: CASRQGASEKLFF. The chain employs TRBV28 and TRBJ1-4; 10 bases line up with TRBD1. The CDR3 sequence is 13 residues long. Germline-derived CDR1 and CDR2 are MDHEN and SYDVKM. V lost 8 bases to trimming and J lost 8 bases; unmatched junction nucleotides: 5. Full variable domain (remainder filled in from reference TRBV28 and TRBJ1-4): DVKVTQSSRYLVKRTGEKVFLECVQDMDHENMFWYRQDPGLGLRLIYFSYDVKMKEKGDIPEGYSVSREKKERFSLILESASTNQTSMYLCASRQGASEKLFFGSGTQLSVL.